This entry lists 3 T cell receptor beta chains sequenced from one sample in a study of T-cell memory formation after mild COVID-19. TCRdb called the 5' RACE reads again in MiXCR, with one record for every CDR3 protein. The table has about 210,000 distinct CDR3 sequences, over 9.5% seen once. The material sequenced was PBMCs or a T cell subset sorted from them (not recorded which). The receptors come from a man aged 18 to 29 who had mild COVID-19 (a few samples of this study predate the infection). Cell type and time point are not known.

V usage is TRBV20-1 and J usage is TRBJ1-3; perhaps TRBD1 as D (6 bases). Germline values: CDR1 DFQATT, CDR2 SNEGSKA (reference sequence). Between the trimmed V and J ends, which lost 6 bases and 8 bases, there was a span of 14 bases. CDR3 length: 12 amino acids. The CDR3 loop reads CSARGTRDTIYF. The CDR3 DNA reads TGCAGTGCGAGGGGGACGCGGGACACCATATATTTT.

In this sample, this clonotype turned up a few times. V and J are TRBV4-3 and TRBJ2-3; no definite D call. Per germline, CDR1 LGHNA and CDR2 YSLEER. The CDR3 contains 14 residues. Trimming pared 5 bases from V and 4 bases from J, leaving 13 bases between. The DNA of the CDR3 is TGCGCCAGCAGCTACGTCGGCGGAGCAGATACGCAGTATTTT. Translating it yields CASSYVGGADTQYF.

This clonotype showed up just a few times. The chain recombines TRBV4-1 with TRBJ2-1; tentatively, D is TRBD1 (6 bases). This CDR3 is 15 amino acids long. Trimming removed 4 bases at V and 3 bases at J, with 13 bases between. Germline loops: CDR1 MGHRA, CDR2 YSYEKL. The DNA for the CDR3 is TGCGCCAGCAGCCTACGCCGGGACAACTACAATGAGCAGTTCTTC. Protein: CASSLRRDNYNEQFF.